Sequencing of this T cell receptor beta chain was carried out in a study of CD8 T cells in ankylosing spondylitis. Study-level findings and limits: A number of the motif variants had already been described in reactive arthritis synovial fluid and blood. Disease-linked clones had a CD8+ phenotype and relatively low frequency in peripheral blood. Within ankylosing spondylitis blood, a TCR beta motif made up of eight or nine highly homologous variants appeared to be characteristic. The study looked at matched synovial fluid samples from ankylosing spondylitis patients. Disease-linked clones were reported to be significantly enriched there.

The CDR3 length is 13 residues. V lost 7 bases, J lost 7 bases, and 7 bases stayed unmatched. On this clonotype itself: Antigen specificity is unknown.

Using its own MiXCR run on the 5' RACE reads, TCRdb lists one record per CDR3 protein. The sample yields 150,000 to 200,000 distinct CDR3 sequences, around 20% seen once. The receptor was isolated from a male donor with ankylosing spondylitis or in good health (not recorded which). Specimen: blood, either unsorted or a sorted T cell fraction (not recorded which). The rearrangement joins TRBV12-3 or TRBV12-4 to TRBJ1-5; 7 nucleotides line up with TRBD1. For the CDR3, the DNA is TGTGCCAGCACCGGACAGGCGGGGCAGCCCCAGCATTTT. Protein: CASTGQAGQPQHF.